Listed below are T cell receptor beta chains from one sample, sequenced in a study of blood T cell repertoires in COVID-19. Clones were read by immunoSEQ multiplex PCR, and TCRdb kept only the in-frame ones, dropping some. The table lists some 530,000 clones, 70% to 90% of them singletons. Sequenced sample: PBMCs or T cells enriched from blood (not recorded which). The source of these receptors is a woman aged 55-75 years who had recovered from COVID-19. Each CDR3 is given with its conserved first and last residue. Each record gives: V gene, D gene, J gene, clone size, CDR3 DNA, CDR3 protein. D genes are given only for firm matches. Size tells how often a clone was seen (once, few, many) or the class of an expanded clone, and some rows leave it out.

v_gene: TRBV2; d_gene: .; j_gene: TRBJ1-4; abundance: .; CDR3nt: TGTGCCAGCAGTCCAGAGGCGGGGACTAATGAAAAACTGTTTTTT; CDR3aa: CASSPEAGTNEKLFF
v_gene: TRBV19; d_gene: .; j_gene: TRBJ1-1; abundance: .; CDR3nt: TGTGCCAGTAGTATACGTGGTCTAAGTACCAACACTGAAGCTTTCTTT; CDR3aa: CASSIRGLSTNTEAFF
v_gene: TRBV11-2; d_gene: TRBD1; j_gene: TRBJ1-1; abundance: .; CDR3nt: TGTGCCTCTCGGCGACAGGGGGCCGTGGGAACTGAAGCTTTCTTT; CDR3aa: CASRRQGAVGTEAFF
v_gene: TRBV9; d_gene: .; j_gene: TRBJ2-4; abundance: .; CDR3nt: TGTGCCAGCAGCCCTGAGGTTAACTTAGGAATTCAGTACTTC; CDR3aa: CASSPEVNLGIQYF
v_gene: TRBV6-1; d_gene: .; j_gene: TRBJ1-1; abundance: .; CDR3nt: TGTGCCAGCAGTGAAGCGGGGGGGCGCGGCACTGAAGCTTTCTTT; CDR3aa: CASSEAGGRGTEAFF
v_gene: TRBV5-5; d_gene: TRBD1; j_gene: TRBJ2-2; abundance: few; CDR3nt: TGTGCCAGCAGCTTGATGTGGGACAGGGGGTCGAACACCGGGGAGCTGTTTTTT; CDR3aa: CASSLMWDRGSNTGELFF
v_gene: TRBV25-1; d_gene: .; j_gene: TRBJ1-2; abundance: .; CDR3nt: TGTGCCAGCAGCCGACACCCACTCGATGATGGCTACACCTTC; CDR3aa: CASSRHPLDDGYTF
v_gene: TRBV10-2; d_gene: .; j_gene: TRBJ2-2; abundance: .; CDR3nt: TGCGCCAGCAGTCGGCAGGGGACGAGCACCGGGGAGCTGTTTTTT; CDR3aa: CASSRQGTSTGELFF
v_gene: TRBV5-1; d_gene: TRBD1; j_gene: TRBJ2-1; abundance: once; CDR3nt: TGCGCCAGCAGCGCGGGACAGGGCCCTTACAATGAGCAGTTCTTC; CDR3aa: CASSAGQGPYNEQFF
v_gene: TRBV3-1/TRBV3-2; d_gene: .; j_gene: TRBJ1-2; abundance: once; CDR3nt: TGTGCCAGCAGCCGACAGTCCCGGTATGGCTACACCTTC; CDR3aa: CASSRQSRYGYTF
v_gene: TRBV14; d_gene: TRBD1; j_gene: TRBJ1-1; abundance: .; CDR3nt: TGTGCCAGCAGTCGACAGGGGGCTCTGGACACTGAAGCTTTCTTT; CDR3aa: CASSRQGALDTEAFF
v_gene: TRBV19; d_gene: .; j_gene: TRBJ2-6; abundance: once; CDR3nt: TGTGCCAGTAGTATTCGGCCAGGGCGGCTCTCTGGGGCCAACGTCCTGACTTTC; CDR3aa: CASSIRPGRLSGANVLTF
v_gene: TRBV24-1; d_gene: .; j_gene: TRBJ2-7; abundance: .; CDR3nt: TGTGCCACCAGTGACCCAGACACCTCCTACGAGCAGTACTTC; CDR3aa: CATSDPDTSYEQYF
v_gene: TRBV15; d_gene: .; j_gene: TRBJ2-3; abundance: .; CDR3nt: TGTGCCACCAGAAAAGGCGGGCGGGGGCGCACAGATACGCAGTATTTT; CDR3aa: CATRKGGRGRTDTQYF
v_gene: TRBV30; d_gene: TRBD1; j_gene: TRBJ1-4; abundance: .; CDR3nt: TGTGCCTGGAGTGGGGGGACAGGGGGTGGTGAAAAACTGTTTTTT; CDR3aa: CAWSGGTGGGEKLFF
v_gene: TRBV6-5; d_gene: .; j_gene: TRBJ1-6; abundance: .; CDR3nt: TGTGCCAGCAGTTACTCGACAAGTCTCGGTTCACCCCTCCACTTT; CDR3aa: CASSYSTSLGSPLHF
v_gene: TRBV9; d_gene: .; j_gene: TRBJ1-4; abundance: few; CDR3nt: TGTGCCAGCGGCGACAACAGGGAGGAAAAACTGTTTTTT; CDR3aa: CASGDNREEKLFF
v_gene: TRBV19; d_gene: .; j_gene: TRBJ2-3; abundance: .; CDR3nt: TGTGCCAGTTCCGGACAGGGAGGGTTGGGTGCGACAGATACGCAGTATTTT; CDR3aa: CASSGQGGLGATDTQYF
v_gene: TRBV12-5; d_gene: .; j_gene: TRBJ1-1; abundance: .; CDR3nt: TGTGCTAGTTCGGGACAGAACACTGAAGCTTTCTTT; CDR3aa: CASSGQNTEAFF
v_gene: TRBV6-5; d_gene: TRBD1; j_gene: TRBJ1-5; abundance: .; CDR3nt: TGTGCCAGCAGTCAATTCCAGGGGGTACGTCAGCCCCAGCATTTT; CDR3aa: CASSQFQGVRQPQHF
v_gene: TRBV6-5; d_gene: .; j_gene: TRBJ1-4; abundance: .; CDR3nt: TGTGCCAGCAGTTCGCGGTATGAAAAACTGTTTTTT; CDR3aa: CASSSRYEKLFF
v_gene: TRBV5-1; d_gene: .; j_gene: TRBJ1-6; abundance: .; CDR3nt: TGCGCCAGCAGCCTCCGGGGGACGGCTAGCTCCTATAATTCACCCCTCCACTTT; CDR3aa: CASSLRGTASSYNSPLHF
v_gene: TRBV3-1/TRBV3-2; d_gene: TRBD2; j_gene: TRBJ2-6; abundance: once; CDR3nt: TGTGCCAGCAGCCGGGGGGGAACCTCTGGGGCCAACGTCCTGACTTTC; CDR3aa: CASSRGGTSGANVLTF
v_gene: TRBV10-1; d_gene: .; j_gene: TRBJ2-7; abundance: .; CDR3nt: TGCGCCAGCAGTGGGCCGACCTACGAGCAGTACTTC; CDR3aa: CASSGPTYEQYF
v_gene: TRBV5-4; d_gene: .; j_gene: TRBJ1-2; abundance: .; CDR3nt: TGTGCCAGCAGCTTGGGTATTCAGGCTAACTATGGCTACACCTTC; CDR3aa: CASSLGIQANYGYTF
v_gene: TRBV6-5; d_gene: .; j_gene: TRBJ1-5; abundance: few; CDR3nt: TGTGCCAGCAGGGAGGACGCGGGGAGACAGCCCCAGCATTTT; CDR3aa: CASREDAGRQPQHF
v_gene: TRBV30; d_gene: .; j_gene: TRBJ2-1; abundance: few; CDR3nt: TGTGCCTGTAGACAGGTCTACAATGAGCAGTTCTTC; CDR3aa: CACRQVYNEQFF
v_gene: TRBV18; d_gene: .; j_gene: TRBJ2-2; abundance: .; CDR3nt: TGTGCCAGCTCCCCTAGATCCACTATTGACACCGGGGAGCTGTTTTTT; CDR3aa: CASSPRSTIDTGELFF
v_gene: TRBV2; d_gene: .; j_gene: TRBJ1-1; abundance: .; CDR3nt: TGTGCCAGCAGTGAGGGGGCTAACACTGAAGCTTTCTTT; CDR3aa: CASSEGANTEAFF
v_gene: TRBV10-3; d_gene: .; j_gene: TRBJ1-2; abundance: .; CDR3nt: TGTGCCATCAGTGACGGGGGTGGGTATGGCTACACCTTC; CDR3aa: CAISDGGGYGYTF
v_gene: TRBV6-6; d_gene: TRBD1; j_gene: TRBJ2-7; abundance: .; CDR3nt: TGTGCCAGCAGTTACGGACAGGGGGCTGGCGAGCAGTACTTC; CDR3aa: CASSYGQGAGEQYF
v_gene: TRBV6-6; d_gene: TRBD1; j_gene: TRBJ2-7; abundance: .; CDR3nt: TGTGCCAGCAGTGGACAGGGTTTCTACGAGCAGTACTTC; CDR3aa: CASSGQGFYEQYF
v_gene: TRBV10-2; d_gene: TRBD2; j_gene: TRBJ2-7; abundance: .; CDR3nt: TGCGCCAGCAGTGAGTCAGTTAGCGGGGGCTACGAGCAGTACTTC; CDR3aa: CASSESVSGGYEQYF
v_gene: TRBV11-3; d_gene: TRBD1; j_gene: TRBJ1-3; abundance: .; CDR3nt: TGTGCCAGCAGCTTTCCCAAAGACAGGGTGGGAAACACCATATATTTT; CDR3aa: CASSFPKDRVGNTIYF
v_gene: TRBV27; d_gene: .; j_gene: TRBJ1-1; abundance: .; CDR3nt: TGTGCCAGCAGTGGGCACATGAACACTGAAGCTTTCTTT; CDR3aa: CASSGHMNTEAFF
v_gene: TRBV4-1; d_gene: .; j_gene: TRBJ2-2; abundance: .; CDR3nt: TGCGCCAGCAGCCCATGGGGCTCCGGGGAGCTGTTTTTT; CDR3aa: CASSPWGSGELFF
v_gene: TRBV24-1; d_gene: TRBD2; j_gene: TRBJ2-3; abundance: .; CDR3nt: TGTGCCACCCGGGGGCGGGGGGGCTTGGGCACAGATACGCAGTATTTT; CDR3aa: CATRGRGGLGTDTQYF
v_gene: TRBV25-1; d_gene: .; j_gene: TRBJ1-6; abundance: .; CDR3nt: TGTGCCAGCGGGAGGCGTTTTGCATCACCCCTCCACTTT; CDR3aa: CASGRRFASPLHF
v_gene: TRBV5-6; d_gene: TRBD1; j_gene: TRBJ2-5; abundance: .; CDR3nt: TGTGCCAGCAGCCCGACTTGGACAGGGAGAGAGACCCAGTACTTC; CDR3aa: CASSPTWTGRETQYF